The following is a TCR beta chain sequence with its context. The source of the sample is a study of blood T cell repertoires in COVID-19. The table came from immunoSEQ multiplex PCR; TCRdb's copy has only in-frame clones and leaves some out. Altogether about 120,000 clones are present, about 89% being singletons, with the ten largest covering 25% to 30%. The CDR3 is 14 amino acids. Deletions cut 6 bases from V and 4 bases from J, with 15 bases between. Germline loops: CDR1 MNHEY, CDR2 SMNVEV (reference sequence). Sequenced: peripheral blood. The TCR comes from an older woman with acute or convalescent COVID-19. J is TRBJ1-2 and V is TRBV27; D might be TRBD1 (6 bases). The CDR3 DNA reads TGTGCCAGCAGCACGGACAGAGACCTCTATGGCTACACCTTC. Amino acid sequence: CASSTDRDLYGYTF.